This TCR beta chain was found in a study of CD8 T cells in Susac syndrome. The study, taken as a whole, reports: The study conceded that its TCR sequencing and HLA analysis involved relatively few individuals.

This CDR3 contains 15 residues. V was cut by 0 bases and J by 3 bases, with 10 bases left in between. CDR1 SGHDN and CDR2 FVKESK come from the germline V gene. RNA totalling about 0.5 to 1 ug underwent reverse transcription with random hexamers. An immunoSEQ multiplex PCR generated amplified TCR beta CDR3 products spanning 54 Vbeta and 13 Jbeta. TCRdb re-derived calls from the immunoSEQ multiplex PCR reads in MiXCR, one entry per CDR3 protein. This table holds some 400,000 distinct CDR3 sequences, 85% found once. Sequencing of TCR beta was performed on blood CD8+ T cells and on blood CD4+ T cells. Negative isolation yielded CD8+ and CD4+ T cells; FACS enriched TEMRA cells. Remarks on this clonotype: What it binds is unknown.

This receptor was identified in a human donor with multiple sclerosis. Sequenced material: CD8+ T cells from PBMCs. The rearrangement joins TRBV14 to TRBJ2-3; D possibly corresponds to TRBD2 (5 bases). The CDR3 is CASSQDKRETDTQYF. The CDR3 bases are TGTGCCAGCAGCCAAGATAAGAGGGAGACAGATACGCAGTATTTT.